This T cell receptor (beta chain) was recorded in a study of control samples from healthy donors and cancer patients. Here immunoSEQ multiplex PCR was the method, and the copy in TCRdb shows in-frame clones only, minus some. The table has about 140,000 clones, about 90% seen once. This clone turned up a few times. V lost 1 base and J lost 7, with 17 bases in between. CDR3 length equals 16 residues. Germline lookup yields CDR1 SGHAT and CDR2 FQNNGV. Sequencing input: blood. The chain recombines TRBV11-2 with TRBJ2-1; no clear D gene. The origin of this receptor is a man between 18 and 35 years old in good health. In DNA form, the CDR3 reads TGTGCCAGCAGCTTAGTCCCACCTCCCGTTGTGAATGAGCAGTTCTTC. The encoded protein is CASSLVPPPVVNEQFF.